A selection of T cell receptor beta chains follows, all from one sample in a study of T cell responses to AZD1222 COVID-19 vaccine. Here immunoSEQ multiplex PCR was the method, and the copy in TCRdb shows in-frame clones only, minus some. The data hold tens of thousands of clones, with more than 85% observed a single time. The sample was peripheral blood, taken 28 days after the second AZD1222 dose. The receptors shown here come from an adult who received the AZD1222 COVID-19 vaccine. Both conserved end residues are part of each CDR3.

length	V	J	CDR3
14	TRBV7-2	TRBJ2-7	CASSLAPWGYEQYF
15	TRBV11-2	TRBJ2-1	CASSLRTSGSGEQFF
14	TRBV6-7	TRBJ1-5	CASSYITGKSPQHF
15	TRBV14	TRBJ2-4	CASSQNRVAKNIQYF
16	TRBV14	TRBJ1-6	CASSQDTGTGNSPLHF
13	TRBV18	TRBJ2-5	CASSPRSGETQYF
15	TRBV24-1	TRBJ1-2	CATSDRTANTYGYTF
14	TRBV2	TRBJ1-1	CASSLAQGDTEAFF
16	TRBV27	TRBJ2-1	CASSLFAKSSYNEQFF
17	TRBV11-2	TRBJ2-3	CASSIGTSGRHTDTQYF
14	TRBV27	TRBJ2-7	CASRPGASVYEQYF
14	TRBV4-1	TRBJ1-2	CASSQVGGLYGYTF
14	TRBV18	TRBJ2-1	CASSRREVLNEQFF
14	TRBV5-1	TRBJ2-7	CASKGRADSYEQYF
18	TRBV25-1	TRBJ1-2	CASSDPRTRTGPWDGYTF
16	TRBV7-8	TRBJ2-5	CASSARTGSQGETQYF
16	TRBV28	TRBJ2-1	CASSLSGTGFFNEQFF
12	TRBV28	TRBJ1-2	CASRVTGGGYTF
13	TRBV7-3	TRBJ1-6	CASSLRDETPLHF
13	TRBV6-4	TRBJ1-2	CASSERTGFGYTF
17	TRBV5-8	TRBJ1-4	CASSLASARGFEEKLFF
15	TRBV28	TRBJ1-1	CASSPSGVSGTEAFF
14	TRBV20-1	TRBJ1-1	CSASGQGMNTEAFF
11	TRBV28	TRBJ2-7	CASSLGTEQYF
15	TRBV5-1	TRBJ2-7	CASSLVGTSSYEQYF
16	TRBV4-1	TRBJ1-5	CASSQLQGVLNQPQHF
15	TRBV19	TRBJ2-2	CASSIRGTNTGELFF
14	TRBV7-2	TRBJ2-7	CASSGYTTSGEQYF
16	TRBV2	TRBJ2-3	CASSEAAGGPKGTQYF
14	TRBV25-1	TRBJ2-2	CASSGVANTGELFF
17	TRBV4-3	TRBJ1-6	CASSQIVLAHYNSPLHF
14	TRBV5-5	TRBJ2-7	CASGPGTATYEQYF